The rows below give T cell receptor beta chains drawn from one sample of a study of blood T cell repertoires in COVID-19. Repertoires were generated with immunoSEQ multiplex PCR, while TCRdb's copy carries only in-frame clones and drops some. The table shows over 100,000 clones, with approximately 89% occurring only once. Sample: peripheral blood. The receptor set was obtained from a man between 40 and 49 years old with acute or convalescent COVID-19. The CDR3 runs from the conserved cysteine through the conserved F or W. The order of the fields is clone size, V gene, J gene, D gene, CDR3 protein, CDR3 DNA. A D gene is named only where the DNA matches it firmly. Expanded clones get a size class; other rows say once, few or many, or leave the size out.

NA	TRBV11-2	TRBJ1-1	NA	CASSLDLSIQRAFF	TGTGCCAGCAGCTTAGATCTCTCCATCCAGCGGGCTTTCTTT
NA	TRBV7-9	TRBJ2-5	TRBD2	CASSRTSGGQETQYF	TGTGCCAGCAGCCGGACTAGCGGGGGGCAAGAGACCCAGTACTTC
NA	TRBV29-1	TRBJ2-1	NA	CSVDSNNEQFF	TGCAGCGTAGACAGCAACAATGAGCAGTTCTTC
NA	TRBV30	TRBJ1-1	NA	CAWRHGDTEAFF	TGTGCCTGGAGACACGGGGACACTGAAGCTTTCTTT
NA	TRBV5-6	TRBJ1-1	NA	CASSLPADTEAFF	TGTGCCAGCAGCTTACCTGCGGACACTGAAGCTTTCTTT
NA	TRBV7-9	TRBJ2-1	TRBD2	CASSFSPGLARQLEQFF	TGTGCCAGCAGTTTTAGCCCCGGACTAGCTCGGCAATTGGAGCAGTTCTTC
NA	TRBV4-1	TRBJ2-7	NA	CASSHQGFGAQYF	TGCGCCAGCAGTCATCAGGGTTTTGGGGCGCAGTACTTC
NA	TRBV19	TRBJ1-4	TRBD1	CASSIRATGGGEKLFF	TGTGCCAGTAGTATCAGAGCGACAGGGGGTGGTGAAAAACTGTTTTTT
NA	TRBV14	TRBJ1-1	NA	CASSQDWRTEAFF	TGTGCCAGCAGCCAAGATTGGAGAACTGAAGCTTTCTTT
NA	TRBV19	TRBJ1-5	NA	CASSIAVGNQPQHF	TGTGCCAGTAGTATTGCAGTGGGCAATCAGCCCCAGCATTTT
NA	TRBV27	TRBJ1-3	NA	CASGSWGGAGNTIYF	TGTGCCAGCGGCTCATGGGGGGGGGCTGGAAACACCATATATTTT
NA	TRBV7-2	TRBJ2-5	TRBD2	CASSLGGGGMETQYF	TGTGCCAGCAGCTTAGGCGGGGGGGGAATGGAGACCCAGTACTTC
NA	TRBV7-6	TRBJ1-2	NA	CASSAAGVYGYTF	TGTGCCAGCAGCGCAGCCGGGGTCTATGGCTACACCTTC
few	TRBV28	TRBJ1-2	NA	CASLTMRMGGSIHGYTF	TGTGCCAGCTTAACGATGAGGATGGGGGGGTCCATTCATGGCTACACCTTC
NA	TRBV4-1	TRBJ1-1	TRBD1	CASSQTGVGTEAFF	TGCGCCAGCAGCCAAACAGGGGTAGGGACTGAAGCTTTCTTT
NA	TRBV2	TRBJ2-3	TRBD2	CASSVSRLATTDTQYF	TGTGCCAGCAGTGTGTCCCGACTAGCGACCACAGATACGCAGTATTTT
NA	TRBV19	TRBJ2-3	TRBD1	CASSRDRGRSTDTQYF	TGTGCCAGTAGTAGGGACAGGGGGCGTTCCACAGATACGCAGTATTTT
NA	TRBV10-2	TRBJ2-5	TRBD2	CASQGLAVQETQYF	TGCGCCAGCCAGGGACTAGCGGTACAAGAGACCCAGTACTTC
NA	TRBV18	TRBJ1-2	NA	CASSRLPGTYGYTF	TGTGCCAGCTCGCGGTTGCCAGGGACATATGGCTACACCTTC
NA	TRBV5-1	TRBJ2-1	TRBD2	CASSLAGLAGINEQFF	TGCGCCAGCAGCTTGGCCGGACTAGCGGGAATAAATGAGCAGTTCTTC
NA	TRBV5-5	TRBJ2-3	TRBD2	CASSPRLAGGSTDTQYF	TGTGCCAGCAGCCCAAGACTAGCGGGGGGTTCCACAGATACGCAGTATTTT
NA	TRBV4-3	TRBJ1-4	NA	CASSLSRWGATNEKLFF	TGCGCCAGCAGCCTCTCGCGGTGGGGGGCAACTAATGAAAAACTGTTTTTT
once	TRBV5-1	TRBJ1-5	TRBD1	CARRQGCQPQHF	TGCGCCAGGCGACAGGGGTGTCAGCCCCAGCATTTT
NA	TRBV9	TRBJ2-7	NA	CASSVEWDSRYYEQYF	TGTGCCAGCAGCGTAGAGTGGGACTCAAGGTACTACGAGCAGTACTTC
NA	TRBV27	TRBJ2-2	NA	CASSLQGPGELFF	TGTGCCAGCAGTTTGCAGGGCCCCGGGGAGCTGTTTTTT
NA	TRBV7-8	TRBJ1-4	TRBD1	CASSFSGTGGEKLFF	TGTGCCAGCAGCTTCTCCGGGACAGGGGGTGAAAAACTGTTTTTT
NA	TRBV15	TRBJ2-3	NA	CATSRDQGGDTQYF	TGTGCCACCAGCAGAGATCAGGGCGGTGATACGCAGTATTTT
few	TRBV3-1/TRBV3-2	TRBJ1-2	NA	CASSRGRGYTF	TGTGCCAGCAGCCGGGGCCGGGGCTACACCTTC
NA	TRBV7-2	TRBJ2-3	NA	CASSLTTVSSDTQYF	TGTGCCAGCAGCTTAACAACAGTTTCATCAGATACGCAGTATTTT
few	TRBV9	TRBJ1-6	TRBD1	CASSGGTGDSPLHF	TGTGCCAGCAGCGGAGGGACAGGGGATTCACCCCTCCACTTT
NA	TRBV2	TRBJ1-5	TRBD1	CASSNRGYSNQPQHF	TGTGCCAGCTCTAACAGGGGTTATAGCAATCAGCCCCAGCATTTT
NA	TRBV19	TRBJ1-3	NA	CASSTLDRIAGNTIYF	TGTGCCAGTAGTACCCTTGACAGGATCGCTGGAAACACCATATATTTT
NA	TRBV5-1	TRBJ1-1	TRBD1	CASSLDGRGSGNTEAFF	TGCGCCAGCAGCTTGGATGGCAGGGGGTCGGGAAACACTGAAGCTTTCTTT
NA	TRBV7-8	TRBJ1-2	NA	CASSLEGVLKGYTF	TGTGCCAGCAGCTTAGAAGGGGTTTTGAAGGGCTACACCTTC
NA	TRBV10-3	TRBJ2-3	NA	CAISESVRRGDTQYF	TGTGCCATCAGTGAGTCCGTCAGGAGGGGAGATACGCAGTATTTT
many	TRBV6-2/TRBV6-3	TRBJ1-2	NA	CASSYSSLADSLNYGYTF	TGTGCCAGCAGTTACTCGAGTCTAGCGGACAGCCTTAACTATGGCTACACCTTC
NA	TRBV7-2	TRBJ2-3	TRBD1	CASSLARGLSDTQYF	TGTGCCAGCAGCTTAGCCAGGGGGCTGTCAGATACGCAGTATTTT
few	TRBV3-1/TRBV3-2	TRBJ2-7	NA	CASSQEVGGAYEQYF	TGTGCCAGCAGCCAAGAGGTGGGAGGAGCCTACGAGCAGTACTTC
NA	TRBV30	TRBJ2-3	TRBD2	CAWRSGNGGAADTQYF	TGTGCCTGGAGGTCCGGTAACGGGGGGGCCGCAGATACGCAGTATTTT
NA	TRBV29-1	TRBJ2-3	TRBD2	CSVQIAGVDTQYF	TGCAGCGTCCAAATAGCGGGAGTAGATACGCAGTATTTT
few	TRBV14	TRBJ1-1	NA	CASSQGAGANTEAFF	TGTGCCAGCAGCCAAGGGGCAGGGGCTAACACTGAAGCTTTCTTT
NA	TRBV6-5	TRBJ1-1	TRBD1	CASSSPPTGHGEAFF	TGTGCCAGCAGTTCCCCTCCGACAGGGCACGGGGAAGCTTTCTTT
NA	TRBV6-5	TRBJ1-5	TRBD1	CASTTLGTDGQPQHF	TGTGCCAGCACCACCCTGGGGACAGACGGTCAGCCCCAGCATTTT
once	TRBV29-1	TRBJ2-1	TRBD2	CSASGVDEQFF	TGCAGCGCTAGCGGGGTCGATGAGCAGTTCTTC
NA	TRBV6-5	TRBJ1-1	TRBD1	CASSYSRGQVNTEAFF	TGTGCCAGCAGTTACTCGCGCGGACAGGTGAACACTGAAGCTTTCTTT